A selection of T cell receptor beta chains follows, all from one sample in a study of blood T cell repertoires in COVID-19. The protocol was immunoSEQ multiplex PCR, while the TCRdb copy is restricted to in-frame clones and leaves out a portion. The sample includes some 150,000 clones, approximately 87% seen only once; the top ten take 35% to 55%. Sequencing input: peripheral blood. The source of these receptors is a human donor in a cohort sampled during active COVID-19. Both conserved end residues are part of each CDR3. D genes are given only for firm matches. Clone size appears in some rows only: once, few, many, or a class for an expanded clone.

abundance	j_gene	len	v_gene	d_gene	CDR3aa	CDR3nt
.	TRBJ1-6	16	TRBV5-1	.	CASSEGASSYNSPLHF	TGCGCCAGCAGCGAAGGGGCAAGCTCCTATAATTCACCCCTCCACTTT
.	TRBJ1-4	15	TRBV3-1/TRBV3-2	.	CASSPGTTDNEKLFF	TGTGCCAGCAGCCCGGGGACTACCGATAATGAAAAACTGTTTTTT
.	TRBJ1-1	14	TRBV7-2	TRBD1	CASSTRQGRTEAFF	TGTGCCAGCAGCACCAGACAGGGCCGGACTGAAGCTTTCTTT
.	TRBJ2-1	20	TRBV7-3	TRBD2	CASSLRVSTSGGPHYNEQFF	TGTGCCAGCAGCTTGAGAGTGTCGACTAGCGGAGGACCCCACTACAATGAGCAGTTCTTC
.	TRBJ1-4	15	TRBV3-1/TRBV3-2	.	CASSQYSTTNEKLFF	TGTGCCAGCAGCCAATACAGCACAACTAATGAAAAACTGTTTTTT
.	TRBJ1-2	18	TRBV21-1	.	CASSKVELVQGVFRGYTF	TGTGCCAGCAGCAAAGTAGAGTTAGTACAGGGAGTTTTTCGTGGCTACACCTTC
.	TRBJ1-1	13	TRBV19	.	CASSMRGGTEAFF	TGTGCCAGTAGTATGAGGGGGGGAACTGAAGCTTTCTTT
.	TRBJ1-1	16	TRBV7-2	TRBD1	CASSLAKQGVNTEAFF	TGTGCCAGCAGCTTAGCAAAACAGGGGGTTAACACTGAAGCTTTCTTT
.	TRBJ2-1	15	TRBV5-4	TRBD1	CASSLEGGAYNEQFF	TGTGCCAGCAGCTTGGAAGGGGGCGCCTACAATGAGCAGTTCTTC
.	TRBJ2-3	17	TRBV24-1	TRBD2	CATSDPTSGSNTDTQYF	TGTGCCACCAGTGACCCCACTAGCGGCTCAAACACAGATACGCAGTATTTT
.	TRBJ2-6	17	TRBV19	.	CASSIDRRSSGANVLTF	TGTGCCAGTAGTATAGATCGGCGGAGCTCTGGGGCCAACGTCCTGACTTTC
once	TRBJ2-5	11	TRBV12-3/TRBV12-4	.	CASRRSETQYF	TGTGCCAGCAGGAGGTCAGAGACCCAGTACTTC
.	TRBJ2-1	16	TRBV4-2	TRBD2	CASSQGEGLAGNEQFF	TGTGCCAGCAGCCAAGGGGAGGGACTAGCGGGGAATGAGCAGTTCTTC
.	TRBJ1-2	13	TRBV18	.	CASSPGTGYGYTF	TGTGCCAGCTCACCCGGGACTGGGTATGGCTACACCTTC
.	TRBJ1-2	18	TRBV19	.	CASSTRGSADRRLYGYTF	TGTGCCAGTAGCACTCGTGGTTCGGCCGACAGACGCCTCTATGGCTACACCTTC
.	TRBJ2-5	16	TRBV10-3	TRBD1	CAISESSGGLSETQYF	TGTGCCATCAGTGAGTCCTCAGGGGGCCTTTCAGAGACCCAGTACTTC
.	TRBJ2-1	13	TRBV10-3	.	CAISGGLDNEQFF	TGTGCCATCAGTGGGGGACTGGACAATGAGCAGTTCTTC
.	TRBJ2-3	13	TRBV11-1	TRBD2	CASSLGLADTQYF	TGTGCCAGCAGCTTAGGACTAGCGGATACGCAGTATTTT
.	TRBJ1-5	12	TRBV30	.	CAWQANNQPQHF	TGTGCCTGGCAAGCTAACAATCAGCCCCAGCATTTT
.	TRBJ2-1	16	TRBV11-2	.	CASSLDSYNSYNEQFF	TGTGCCAGCAGCTTAGATAGCTACAACTCCTACAATGAGCAGTTCTTC
.	TRBJ2-1	16	TRBV4-2	TRBD2	CASSPSSGAPRNEQFF	TGTGCCAGCAGCCCGTCTAGCGGCGCTCCTCGGAATGAGCAGTTCTTC
.	TRBJ2-3	15	TRBV11-2	.	CASSLAGWGTDTQYF	TGTGCCAGCAGCCTTGCGGGGTGGGGCACAGATACGCAGTATTTT
.	TRBJ2-1	16	TRBV9	TRBD2	CASSGHLAGGENEQFF	TGTGCCAGCAGCGGACACCTAGCGGGAGGGGAGAATGAGCAGTTCTTC
.	TRBJ1-2	17	TRBV13	TRBD1	CASSLAQGARKDYGYTF	TGTGCCAGCAGCTTAGCCCAGGGGGCGAGAAAGGACTATGGCTACACCTTC
.	TRBJ1-1	16	TRBV7-2	.	CASSSPRGTGSTEAFF	TGTGCCAGCAGCTCACCGAGGGGTACAGGGAGCACTGAAGCTTTCTTT
.	TRBJ2-5	12	TRBV12-3/TRBV12-4	.	CASRGSQETQYF	TGTGCCAGTAGGGGGTCACAAGAGACCCAGTACTTC
.	TRBJ1-2	16	TRBV15	.	CATSRGGEESGYGYTF	TGTGCCACCAGCAGAGGGGGGGAGGAAAGTGGCTATGGCTACACCTTC
.	TRBJ1-2	16	TRBV28	.	CASSSIGWRVGYGYTF	TGTGCCAGCAGCTCTATAGGGTGGAGGGTCGGATATGGCTACACCTTC
.	TRBJ2-5	14	TRBV5-4	.	CASSLQGVQETQYF	TGTGCCAGCAGCCTTCAAGGGGTGCAAGAGACCCAGTACTTC
few	TRBJ1-2	15	TRBV18	TRBD1	CASSLTGTGGLGYTF	TGTGCCAGCTCCCTTACCGGGACAGGGGGACTTGGCTACACCTTC
.	TRBJ1-5	13	TRBV18	.	CASSPDSFQPQHF	TGTGCCAGCTCACCGGACAGTTTTCAGCCCCAGCATTTT
.	TRBJ2-3	16	TRBV5-4	.	CASSFEAASSTDTQYF	TGTGCCAGCAGCTTCGAAGCGGCCTCTAGCACAGATACGCAGTATTTT
.	TRBJ1-5	15	TRBV2	TRBD1	CASSEWDRANQPQHF	TGTGCCAGCAGTGAATGGGACAGGGCAAATCAGCCCCAGCATTTT
.	TRBJ2-5	15	TRBV7-8	.	CASSFPSRPQETQYF	TGTGCCAGCAGCTTCCCTTCTAGACCTCAAGAGACCCAGTACTTC
.	TRBJ2-2	14	TRBV4-2	.	CASSQDRGAGELFF	TGTGCCAGCAGCCAAGACAGGGGTGCCGGGGAGCTGTTTTTT
.	TRBJ2-5	12	TRBV2	.	CASSSSGETQYF	TGTGCCAGCAGCTCTTCGGGGGAGACCCAGTACTTC
.	TRBJ1-1	11	TRBV20-1	.	CSARTETEAFF	TGCAGTGCTCGCACCGAGACTGAAGCTTTCTTT
.	TRBJ1-2	13	TRBV7-2	.	CASSPRGVRGYTF	TGTGCCAGCAGCCCGCGGGGGGTTCGTGGCTACACCTTC
few	TRBJ2-2	18	TRBV5-1	TRBD2	CASSSSGTSGRAAGELFF	TGCGCCAGCAGCTCCTCCGGGACCAGCGGGAGGGCCGCCGGGGAGCTGTTTTTT
.	TRBJ1-4	15	TRBV7-9	.	CASSRGQAPNEKLFF	TGTGCCAGCAGCCGAGGGCAGGCTCCTAATGAAAAACTGTTTTTT
.	TRBJ2-3	13	TRBV5-4	.	CASSLNREDTQYF	TGTGCCAGCAGCTTAAACAGGGAAGATACGCAGTATTTT
.	TRBJ2-1	16	TRBV28	.	CASSPGQLDSYNEQFF	TGTGCCAGCAGCCCTGGACAGTTAGACTCCTACAATGAGCAGTTCTTC
.	TRBJ1-2	18	TRBV19	TRBD1	CASSPGQSGVTRNYGYTF	TGTGCCAGTAGTCCGGGACAGTCTGGCGTAACTAGAAACTATGGCTACACCTTC
.	TRBJ1-2	12	TRBV5-1	.	CASSTGHYGYTF	TGCGCCAGCAGCACAGGACACTATGGCTACACCTTC
.	TRBJ1-2	14	TRBV6-2/TRBV6-3	.	CASSYRPGYYGYTF	TGTGCCAGCAGTTACCGCCCGGGGTACTATGGCTACACCTTC
.	TRBJ2-1	13	TRBV27	.	CASRLVLAGEQFF	TGTGCCAGCAGGCTAGTGCTAGCAGGTGAGCAGTTCTTC
once	TRBJ2-2	14	TRBV19	.	CASSWSSDTGELFF	TGTGCCAGTAGCTGGTCCTCGGACACCGGGGAGCTGTTTTTT
.	TRBJ2-4	11	TRBV20-1	.	CSASFKNIQYF	TGCAGTGCTTCTTTCAAAAACATTCAGTACTTC
.	TRBJ2-1	14	TRBV3-1/TRBV3-2	TRBD1	CASSPRTGGTEQFF	TGTGCCAGCAGCCCTCGGACAGGGGGCACTGAGCAGTTCTTC
many	TRBJ1-1	13	TRBV2	.	CASRRRESGEAFF	TGTGCCAGCAGGCGTCGGGAATCAGGTGAAGCTTTCTTT
.	TRBJ2-1	15	TRBV7-2	TRBD2	CASSPRGQTSGRQFF	TGTGCCAGCAGCCCCCGCGGGCAGACTAGCGGGAGGCAATTCTTC